This T cell receptor beta chain comes out of a study of blood T cell repertoires in COVID-19. This CDR3 contains 14 residues. The assay was immunoSEQ multiplex PCR, and TCRdb's table has in-frame clones only and misses some. Among over 60,000 clones, approximately 80% were seen once, and the ten largest hold less than 15%. The chain couples TRBV21-1 to TRBJ2-2; the table's D gene call, TRBD2, was not cross checked with the DNA. TRBV21-1 is a documented pseudogene. Source material: peripheral blood. The clonotype originates from a man between 50 and 59 years old with COVID-19, enrolled during active disease. The CDR3 region is CASSKWSGSGELFF. In nucleotides, the CDR3 is TGTGCCAGCAGCAAATGGAGTGGCTCCGGGGAGCTGTTTTTT.